The present TCR beta chain was sequenced within a study of beta chain features in type 1 diabetes. General study points: The cDNA sequencing approach could over-represent high-TCR-expressing cells. In all four CD4+ subsets, TCRB CDR3 length was significantly, moderately reduced in type 1 diabetes.

Reverse transcription of all isolated RNA meant that expressed TCRB transcripts were sequenced. Survey-depth immunoSEQ sequencing was used for stem cell-like memory T cells. The table came from immunoSEQ multiplex PCR; TCRdb's copy has only in-frame clones and leaves some out. Of 20,000 to 25,000 clones detected, 50% to 70% appear once; the ten largest clones hold roughly 0.37%. Germline V lookup: CDR1 GTSNPN, CDR2 SVGIG (reference sequence). The CDR3 has 16 amino acids. The ends lost 4 bases at V and 3 bases at J; junction bases unmatched: 13. One heparinised blood draw averaging around 100 mL was given by each donor. As to this clone: The antigen is unknown.

J is TRBJ2-7 and V is TRBV30; 9 nucleotides agree with TRBD1. The source of this sequence is a man younger than 35 with type 1 diabetes. Sequences were obtained from stem cell memory CD4+ T cells from blood. The CDR3 region is CAWISEPGTGYYEQYF. The CDR3 coding sequence is TGTGCCTGGATATCGGAGCCCGGGACAGGGTACTACGAGCAGTACTTC.